These 9 T cell receptor beta chains were sequenced from one sample in a study of shared clonotypes between healthy human individuals. This table comes from immunoSEQ multiplex PCR, and its TCRdb copy is limited to in-frame clones, with some not included. The repertoire includes roughly 2.2 million clones, over 85% of them detected once, and 0.35% to 0.45% sits in the top ten. The sequenced sample consisted of naive CD4+ T cells from PBMCs. Indicated subset: CD45RA+ positively selected. The receptors here all came from a man aged 18 to 30 in good health. Some clones in this sample may be carry-over from other donors' samples.

The chain has TRBV15 and TRBJ2-1, with D unclear. V was trimmed by 0 bases and J by 8 bases, leaving 11 bases between them. There are 14 residues in the CDR3. The germline V gene has CDR1 LNHNV and CDR2 YYDKDF (reference sequence). The CDR3 DNA sequence: TGTGCCACCAGCAGAGATATCGGGTCAGATGAGCAGTTCTTC. It is translated as CATSRDIGSDEQFF.

The rearrangement uses TRBV30 and TRBJ1-2; D gene ambiguous. V gave up 2 bases and J gave up 1 base, with 8 bases separating them. CDR1 and CDR2 from the germline V gene are GTSNPN and SVGIG (reference sequence). The CDR3 length is 13 residues. CDR3 in amino acids: CAWSTGINYGYTF. The CDR3 DNA reads as TGTGCCTGGAGTACGGGGATTAACTATGGCTACACCTTC.

The genes are TRBV7-2 and TRBJ1-5; perhaps TRBD1 as D (6 bases). The germline V gene encodes CDR1 SGHTA and CDR2 FQGNSA. CDR3 size: 14 residues. Trimming shortened V by 5 bases and J by 4 bases, and 12 bases separated the two germline ends. CDR3 sequence: CASSQGRGNQPQHF. For the CDR3, the DNA is TGTGCCAGCAGCCAGGGAAGGGGGAATCAGCCCCAGCATTTT. Filled out from reference TRBV7-2 and TRBJ1-5, the complete variable domain reads GAGVSQSPSNKVTEKGKDVELRCDPISGHTALYWYRQSLGQGLEFLIYFQGNSAPDKSGLPSDRFSAERTGGSVSTLTIQRTQQEDSAVYLCASSQGRGNQPQHFGDGTRLSIL.

The chain couples TRBV20-1 to TRBJ2-5; D uncertain. V was shortened by 6 bases and J by 7 bases, with 6 bases between the two germline ends. CDR3 size: 9 residues. Germline V gives CDR1 DFQATT, CDR2 SNEGSKA (reference sequence). CDR3 sequence: CSAPWTQYF. The DNA of the CDR3 is TGCAGTGCCCCGTGGACCCAGTACTTC.

The V and J genes are TRBV5-1 and TRBJ1-2; 12 bases match TRBD1. Germline trimming cut 7 bases from V and 6 bases from J; bases unmatched to any gene: 13. The germline V gene encodes CDR1 SGHRS and CDR2 YFSETQ. CDR3 length: 16 amino acids. The CDR3 coding sequence is TGCGCCAGCGGCTCTGAAAGGGGACAGGGGGCGGATGGCTACACCTTC. It translates to CASGSERGQGADGYTF.

V gene TRBV5-4 combines with J gene TRBJ2-6; D possibly corresponds to TRBD1 (5 bases). This CDR3 has 15 residues. The V gene's germline CDR1 is SGHNT and CDR2 YYREEE (reference sequence). Trimming cost V 4 bases and J 2 bases, with 10 bases left between them. CDR3 nucleotides: TGTGCCAGCAGCCCCCTCAGGGCTGGGGCCAACGTCCTGACTTTC. Translating it yields CASSPLRAGANVLTF. The entire variable domain, with the rest obtained from reference TRBV5-4 and TRBJ2-6, is as follows: ETGVTQSPTHLIKTRGQQVTLRCSSQSGHNTVSWYQQALGQGPQFIFQYYREEENGRGNFPPRFSGLQFPNYSSELNVNALELDDSALYLCASSPLRAGANVLTFGAGSRLTVL.

The rearrangement joins TRBV28 to TRBJ1-2, with 12 bases fitting TRBD1. CDR1 and CDR2 from the germline V gene are MDHEN and SYDVKM. Trimming removed 5 bases from V and 5 bases from J; junction bases left unmatched: 6. This CDR3 region has 15 residues. The CDR3 region is CASSQGQGAWYGYTF. DNA of the CDR3: TGTGCCAGCAGTCAGGGACAGGGGGCCTGGTATGGCTACACCTTC.

This sequence joins TRBV18 and TRBJ1-3; tentative D call: TRBD1 (6 bases). The CDR3 runs to 15 residues. The V gene's germline CDR1 is KGHSH and CDR2 LQKENI. Trimming shortened V by 3 bases and J by 11 bases, and 20 bases separated the two germline ends. The CDR3 coding sequence is TGTGCCAGCTCACCTTCAGGGGACCTCGGTGGGGCCATATATTTT. It translates to CASSPSGDLGGAIYF.

The CDR3 DNA is TGTGCCAGCGGATCTATCAGGGGGCCTGGAAACACCATATATTTT. Protein: CASGSIRGPGNTIYF. V gene TRBV5-6 combines with J gene TRBJ1-3; TRBD1 agrees at 8 bases. V lost 7 bases and J lost 2; bases outside the gene matches: 8. This CDR3 is built from 15 residues. CDR1 and CDR2 from the germline V gene are SGHDT and YYEEEE.